The following is a T cell receptor (beta chain) sequence with its context. There is no known antigen for this receptor. No base quality values were provided; no much bigger clone lies one nucleotide off. The sample is drawn from a study of OX40 agonist ivuxolimab in advanced cancers. Regarding the research as a whole: Ivuxolimab was an agonistic, fully human IgG2 monoclonal antibody directed against OX40 (CD134), a costimulatory receptor. Intravenous ivuxolimab was administered to patients every 2 weeks at six dose levels: 0.01, 0.1, 0.3, 1.5, 3 and 10 mg/kg. Of the approximately 54 patients in dose escalation, about 20 had hepatocellular carcinoma, about 15 had melanoma, 9 had renal cell carcinoma and 9 had head and neck cancer. In the dose-escalation cohort, roughly 80% of patients were male, and the mean age was approximately 64 years, with a range of about 23 to 90. Patients were allowed to have had prior anti-PD-1, anti-PD-L1 or anti-CTLA-4 therapy, and approximately 43% of the dose-escalation patients had previously received checkpoint inhibitors. Partial responses occurred in three dose-escalation patients: two with cutaneous melanoma and one with hepatocellular carcinoma. The point of sequencing TCRbeta in the periphery was to test whether ivuxolimab changed TCR sequence diversity and drove clonal T-cell expansion. The paper covers the monotherapy dose-escalation part of the phase I ivuxolimab trial, which included N ≈ 50 patients.

Summary of the overall study and its limitations: Low levels of normalized T-cell clonal expansion were also seen in some patients who did not respond. In partial responders in the 0.1-3.0 mg/kg groups, normalized peripheral clonal expansion was found to be among the lowest, especially among CD8+ T cells. After ivuxolimab, CD8+ T cells had more expanded clones than CD4+ T cells on average. The antigen specificity of the peripheral T cells that underwent clonal expansion was not determined. At doses of 0.1 to 3.0 mg/kg, clonal expansion of both CD4+ and CD8+ blood T cells was observed from baseline to week 6.

For sequencing of the TCRbeta CDR3 region, genomic DNA was extracted from the sorted cells. The immunoSEQ Assay was used to sequence the TCRbeta CDR3 regions. Imported from immuneACCESS, the table was reduced by TCRdb to in-frame sequences with V and J called. These copies leave out some clones; in studies compared against another copy, an unresolved V gene accounts for under half, and the cause of the remainder is not known. The sample yields over 150,000 clones; approximately 94% were counted once. Together, the top ten hold around 0.31% of the sample. Taken from cysteine to phenylalanine, the CDR3 has 17 residues. Only the CDR3 region is kept as DNA, spanning 51 bases read in frame from base 1. Taken from the germline V gene (reference sequence), the CDR1 and CDR2 loops are LNHDA and SQIVND. Cut back by 3 bases and 3 bases, the V and J ends lie 20 bases apart. The trial excluded patients who had a history of autoimmune disease or were on systemic immunosuppression. Peripheral blood for TCR sequencing was collected from all dose cohorts at baseline, on cycle 4 day 1, and on cycle 7 day 1. The samples were taken from a phase I, first-in-human, multicenter, open-label dose-escalation trial of ivuxolimab. The trial enrolled adults with locally advanced or metastatic head and neck squamous cell, hepatocellular, melanoma or renal cell carcinoma. CD4+ and CD8+ T cells were sorted separately from peripheral blood before TCR sequencing.

The source is an adult with an advanced solid tumor such as melanoma, head and neck, liver or kidney cancer. The chain was built from TRBV19 and TRBJ1-1, with an unclear D gene assignment. The sample was CD4+ or CD8+ T cells sorted from blood, taken in a trial of the OX40 agonist ivuxolimab. The nucleotides read TGTGCCAGTAGTATTAGTAAAGGGAGGCTGGTCGACACTGAAGCTTTCTTT. Translation gives CASSISKGRLVDTEAFF.